This TCR beta chain is drawn from a study of T-cell reconstitution after alpha-beta-depleted transplantation in children. The study, taken as a whole, reports: T-cell counts and diversity at one year post-transplant came mainly from newly produced T cells. Diversity of TCRbeta at day 60 was high in some patients, arising from surviving recipient T cells and thymic progenitors. It was reported that alpha-beta T cells came from several hundred expanded graft clones (about two months after transplant).

From germline, CDR1 is SGDLS and CDR2 YYNGEE. The V and J ends lost 2 bases and 0 bases respectively, with 6 bases between them. CDR3 length: 14 residues. There are many counts of this clonotype. Its antigen remains unidentified. TCRbeta library construction was performed incorporating unique molecular identifiers. TCRdb reprocessed the PCR reads via MiXCR and lists one record per CDR3 protein. The profile shows 280,000 or so distinct CDR3 sequences, 11% of them singletons. This clonotype originated in a male patient between 2 and 10 years old who had a stem cell transplant for chronic granulomatous disease, so the T cells may come from the graft donor. Material: peripheral blood, obtained 180 days after TCRalphabeta/CD19-depleted stem cell transplant. The chain couples TRBV9 to TRBJ2-1; D gene ambiguous. In DNA, the CDR3 is TGTGCCAGCAGCGTCCATGCCTCCTACAATGAGCAGTTCTTC. It specifies CASSVHASYNEQFF.